What follows is one T cell receptor beta chain and its context. What it binds is unknown. Assay: immunoSEQ multiplex PCR; the TCRdb copy retains only in-frame clones and omits some. The table lists some 15,000 clones, roughly 70% of them singletons. CDR1 MNHNS and CDR2 SASEGT come from the germline V gene. Trimming stripped 5 bases from V and 9 bases from J, with 22 bases between. The CDR3 has 15 amino acids. This record belongs to a study of neoadjuvant anti-PD-1 for oral cavity cancer. Looking at the study overall: Patients mostly received three to four biweekly nivolumab doses at 3 mg/kg before surgery. The study's findings and limits: Each response group had just a few patients in TCR analyses. Post-nivolumab, blood T cell clonality was significantly elevated in non-responders.

PBMCs were not maintained or expanded in culture before analysis. The TCR sequence derives from a person aged 40 to 85 with oral cavity squamous cell carcinoma. The chain links TRBV6-1 to TRBJ2-5; TRBD2 might be the D (6 bases). Source: PBMCs, taken before nivolumab (anti-PD-1) treatment. The DNA of the CDR3 is TGTGCCAGCAGTCCTACCGGGACTTCTCTCGAGGCCCAGTACTTC. Translating gives CASSPTGTSLEAQYF.